This T cell receptor beta chain was captured in a study of T cell responses to AZD1222 COVID-19 vaccine. Whole-study findings and limits: At baseline, seropositivity was found in only a handful of AZD1222 recipients. Following two doses of AZD1222, Spike-specific TCR breadth and depth rose. Dominant CD4 TCR responses targeted spike regions 160-218 and 743-854.

Clones were sequenced by immunoSEQ multiplex PCR, and TCRdb holds only the in-frame ones, with some missing. This sample has fewer than 100,000 clones, with approximately 88% found just once. The count of this clone is one. Its antigen is not identified. The CDR3 totals 12 residues. The germline CDR1 and CDR2 sequences are MNHNY and SVGAGI (reference sequence). Losses at the gene ends were 8 bases for V and 11 bases for J; bases not matched to a gene: 7. This TCR was recovered from an adult who received the AZD1222 COVID-19 vaccine. The chain couples TRBV6-6 to TRBJ1-3; 9 nucleotides line up with TRBD1. The sample was peripheral blood, taken 28 days after the second AZD1222 dose. The CDR3 region is CASGTGSRAIYF. As DNA, the CDR3 is TGTGCCAGCGGGACAGGGTCAAGGGCCATATATTTT.